Detailed here is one TCR beta chain. This entry comes from a study of T cell responses to AZD1222 COVID-19 vaccine. The V gene's germline CDR1 is LGHDT and CDR2 YNNKEL (reference sequence). The ends were cut back, 0 bases at V and 8 bases at J, with 13 bases in the middle. This CDR3 has 14 residues. Sequenced by immunoSEQ multiplex PCR; TCRdb stores in-frame clones only, minus some. The data hold about 94,000 clones, with more than 70% observed a single time. The sequence came from an adult in good health. Sequencing was performed on peripheral blood, taken on day 0 of AZD1222 vaccination. This chain uses TRBV3-1 (or the pseudogene TRBV3-2) with TRBJ1-2; D possibly corresponds to TRBD1 (5 bases). CDR3 residues: CASSQDRAGRGYTF. CDR3 coding DNA: TGTGCCAGCAGCCAAGATCGGGCAGGGCGGGGCTACACCTTC.